A selection of T cell receptor beta chains follows, all from one sample in a study of T cell responses to AZD1222 COVID-19 vaccine. Sequencing used immunoSEQ multiplex PCR; TCRdb keeps in-frame clones, though not all of them. This repertoire shows roughly 160,000 clones, about 90% found once; its top ten account for 1.3%. The sample in question was peripheral blood, obtained 28 days after the second AZD1222 dose. The source of these receptors is an adult who received the AZD1222 COVID-19 vaccine. Each CDR3 is given without its conserved first and last residue.

v_gene	len	CDR3aa
TRBV7-2	13	ASSLQGGSGNTIY
TRBV28	11	ASSFRVGNTIY
TRBV19	13	ASSRGDRANEKLF
TRBV25-1	13	ASSENRAGTGELF
TRBV7-2	13	ASSLAGGPADTQY
TRBV30	14	AWSTPTSGSADTQY
TRBV19	11	ASSMISNQPQH
TRBV6-5	11	ASTEGSPYGYT
TRBV7-8	12	ASSPFQGQDTQY
TRBV18	13	ASSPRGSENTEAF
TRBV14	12	ASSQQMRGEKLF
TRBV10-3	13	AISREGSTIYGYT
TRBV20-1	8	SARGDEQF
TRBV6-5	10	ASSIGDTEAF
TRBV2	10	ASSDDGEKLF
TRBV28	12	ASRIQISRSPLH
TRBV19	16	ASSSRLVRMGNNSPLH
TRBV5-4	13	ASSSGGPSYNEQF
TRBV10-2	14	ASSGESGISYNEQF
TRBV30	10	ALGPRGLGYT
TRBV29-1	14	SVEGPRDRGSYEQY
TRBV5-1	10	ASSLAQETQY
TRBV7-2	13	ASSASRSSYNEQF
TRBV5-6	12	ASSLGDRNTEAF
TRBV14	11	ASSQGGGAPLH
TRBV12-5	15	ASGLVLQDRPTSEQF
TRBV6-5	9	ASSDRTEAF
TRBV5-1	14	ASSLSTSGTSYEQY
TRBV6-6	11	ASSYTPRQPQH
TRBV5-1	13	ASSLGGVEAAGYT
TRBV7-2	12	ASSLRTGSTRAF
TRBV13	12	ASSPRRGLDEQY
TRBV30	11	AWTGTGSYEQY
TRBV2	12	ASRPGQGAQPQH
TRBV12-3/TRBV12-4	11	ASSFSGSYGYT
TRBV9	13	ASTPGGVYNSPLH
TRBV19	12	ASSPGQSFYEQY
TRBV6-5	12	ASTPVGGNQPQH
TRBV6-5	13	ASSRDSGGTKKLF
TRBV30	13	AWTGNINSNQPQH
TRBV7-3	11	ASSPDGNNEQF
TRBV4-1	11	ASSQDTGFGYT
TRBV5-1	11	ASRLEYQETQY
TRBV11-3	14	ASTRRFKPTNEKLF
TRBV28	12	ASSSTGDGYGYT
TRBV30	9	ACSLRNEQF
TRBV2	12	ASSATSGLNEQF
TRBV24-1	10	ATSGQGEKLF
TRBV25-1	11	ASSPLTGQGYT
TRBV6-1	12	ASRTGSGREKLF
TRBV18	12	ASSPDRGVMEQY
TRBV5-1	14	ASSLDGDRGWAEAF